This record covers a single T cell receptor beta chain. This clone is large (0.1 to 1%) in terms of sample share. Its antigen has not been determined. No base-level quality is on record; no much larger clone is a single base apart. According to the germline V gene, CDR1 reads KGHSH and CDR2 reads LQKENI. There are 14 amino acids in the CDR3, from cysteine to phenylalanine inclusive. Of the read, only the CDR3 DNA is kept; its 42 bases are in frame from base 1. The germline ends are 9 bases apart after V is trimmed by 0 bases and J by 4 bases. TCR beta CDR3 regions were sequenced from DNA using the immunoSEQ Assay. Regarding the original processing steps: To compute T cell density, TCR beta template counts were normalized to usable DNA, which was estimated by amplifying housekeeping genes. Using the preseqR package, richness was estimated by extrapolating to 120,000 templates for tissue samples and 400,000 templates for PBMC samples. Clonality was defined by subtracting Pielou's evenness from one. Tissue-enriched TCRs were identified by differential abundance testing using productive amino-acid clonotypes, minimum total count 5 and alpha 0.1. The Jaccard Index and the Morisita Overlap Index were used to quantify repertoire overlap between compartments. GLIPH grouped TCR beta CDR3s together with public tetramer-defined viral CDR3s, and a viral motif had to include at least three viral sequences and also show V-gene enrichment. Entries here come from immuneACCESS through TCRdb and include only in-frame sequences with V and J called. Some clones fail to appear in such tables; in the studies checked, an unresolved V gene covers under half of the shortfall, and the cause of the remainder is unknown. That table gives V, J and clone size, and the DNA gave D and trimming. This sample comprises 3,000 to 4,000 clones, roughly 31% of them detected only once. Under 25% of the sample goes to the ten largest clones.

The data are from a study of T cells in localized non-small cell lung cancer (dated by TCRdb to 2018 to 2021). Broadly, across the study: Comparing tumors with uninvolved tumor-adjacent lungs, the study looked at the T cell repertoires of approximately 250 patients with early-stage NSCLC. NSCLC patients had a mean age of approximately 70 years, and 129 were male and over 85 female. The cohort consisted of 236 treatment-naive NSCLC patients whose localized lung tumors had been resected.

At diagnosis, tumor, uninvolved tumor-adjacent lung and peripheral blood were collected and then preserved as a mix of FFPE and fresh-frozen material. Results the study describes overall, beyond this receptor: Because the study design was exploratory, TCR variables were selected using unadjusted p-values without false-discovery rate correction. Of the top 100 tumor clones, a median of 57 were detected in paired uninvolved adjacent lung; roughly 26 were also among that lung's top 100. Uninvolved tumor-adjacent lung showed the highest T cell clonality, higher than tumor, which suggests more focused antigenic responses in the adjacent lung. Because multi-region tumor sequencing was not performed, intratumor heterogeneity could not be ruled out. Longer overall survival was associated with higher T cell density in blood, whereas shorter survival was associated with higher clonality in adjacent lung.

The TCR originated in a woman aged 40-70 years with stage I squamous cell lung carcinoma. The chain is encoded by TRBV18 joined to TRBJ1-2, with the D gene not confidently named. The sequenced sample was lung tumor tissue, obtained before any cancer treatment. The CDR3: CASSPPTESYGYTF. The base sequence is TGTGCCAGCTCACCACCGACGGAGTCCTATGGCTACACCTTC.